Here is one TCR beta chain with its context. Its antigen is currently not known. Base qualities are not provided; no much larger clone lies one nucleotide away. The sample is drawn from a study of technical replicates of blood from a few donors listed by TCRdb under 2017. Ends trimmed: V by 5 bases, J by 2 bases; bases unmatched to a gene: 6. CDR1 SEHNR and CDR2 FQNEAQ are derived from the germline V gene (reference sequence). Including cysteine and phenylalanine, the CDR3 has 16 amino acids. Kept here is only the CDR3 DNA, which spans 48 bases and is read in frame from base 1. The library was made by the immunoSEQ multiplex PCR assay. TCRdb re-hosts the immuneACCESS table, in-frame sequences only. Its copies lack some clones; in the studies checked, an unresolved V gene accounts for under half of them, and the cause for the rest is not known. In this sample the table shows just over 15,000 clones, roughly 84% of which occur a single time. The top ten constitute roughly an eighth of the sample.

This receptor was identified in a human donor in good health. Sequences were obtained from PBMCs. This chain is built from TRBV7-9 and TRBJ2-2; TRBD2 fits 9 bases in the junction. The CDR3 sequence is CASSGLATYNTGELFF. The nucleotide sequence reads TGTGCCAGCAGCGGACTAGCGACGTACAACACCGGGGAGCTGTTTTTT.